These 21 T cell receptor beta chains came from one sample sequenced in a study of control samples from healthy donors and cancer patients. The table came from immunoSEQ multiplex PCR; TCRdb's copy has only in-frame clones and leaves some out. The table has 150,000 or so clones, over 75% seen once. The sequenced sample consisted of blood. The source is a man aged 35-49 years in good health.

This sequence joins TRBV5-6 and TRBJ2-7; 9 nucleotides agree with TRBD1. The CDR3 has 13 amino acids. Germline-derived CDR1 and CDR2 are SGHDT and YYEEEE. Germline trimming cut 5 bases from V and 6 bases from J; bases unmatched to any gene: 6. The CDR3 DNA reads as TGTGCCAGCAGTCCGGACAGGGGCTCCGAGCAGTACTTC. Its translation: CASSPDRGSEQYF.

The chain is built from TRBV7-2 and TRBJ2-2, with 13 bases identical to TRBD2. V dropped 5 bases and J dropped 6; count of bases not matched to a gene: 6. The CDR3 is made up of 16 amino acids. In germline, CDR1 is SGHTA, CDR2 FQGNSA. The CDR3: CASSPTSGGVPGELFF. Here the CDR3 DNA reads TGTGCCAGCAGCCCAACTAGCGGGGGGGTCCCCGGGGAGCTGTTTTTT.

Only one count was recorded for this clone. The chain couples TRBV6-5 to TRBJ1-2; D is perhaps TRBD1 (5 bases). CDR1 is MNHEY and CDR2 is SVGAGI in the germline V gene. V was trimmed by 2 bases and J by 8 bases, leaving 15 bases between them. This CDR3 is built from 14 residues. The CDR3 nucleotides are TGTGCCAGCAGTTACGGTATGGGGACCGACGGCTACACCTTC. Its translation is CASSYGMGTDGYTF.

This CDR3 is CAWSRSGGWNDGYTF. In DNA form, the CDR3 reads TGTGCCTGGAGCCGCAGTGGGGGGTGGAATGATGGCTACACCTTC. The genes are TRBV30 and TRBJ1-2; weak D call: TRBD1 (5 bases). The CDR3 spans 15 residues. V lost 3 bases and J lost 6, with 20 bases in between. The germline CDR1 and CDR2 sequences are GTSNPN and SVGIG (reference sequence). The full variable domain, in which reference TRBV30 and TRBJ1-2 provide the parts outside the CDR3, is SQTIHQWPATLVQPVGSPLSLECTVEGTSNPNLYWYRQAAGRGLQLLFYSVGIGQISSEVPQNLSASRPQDRQFILSSKKLLLSDSGFYLCAWSRSGGWNDGYTFGSGTRLTVV.

This chain joins TRBV6-6 and TRBJ2-7; D gene uncertain. V dropped 2 bases and J dropped 2 bases, with 10 bases sitting between them. This CDR3 region has 14 residues. CDR1 is MNHNY and CDR2 is SVGAGI in the germline V gene (reference sequence). CDR3 DNA: TGTGCCAGCAGTTACATACAGCTAGCCTACGAGCAGTACTTC. Translated: CASSYIQLAYEQYF.

J is TRBJ1-1 and V is TRBV12-3 or TRBV12-4; TRBD1 agrees at 8 bases. The junction had 3 bases not matched to a gene; V was cut back by 5 bases and J by 4 bases. The CDR3 contains 13 residues. The CDR3 nucleotides are TGTGCCAGCAGTACAGGGGGGATCACTGAAGCTTTCTTT. This codes for CASSTGGITEAFF.

The V and J genes are TRBV5-1 and TRBJ2-5, with 9 positions matching TRBD1. Unmatched junction bases numbered 1, after V lost 2 bases and J lost 5 bases. The CDR3 has 13 amino acids. Germline V CDR1 and CDR2: SGHRS, YFSETQ. The CDR3 here is CASSLQGAETQYF. Written as DNA, the CDR3 is TGCGCCAGCAGCTTACAGGGGGCTGAGACCCAGTACTTC.

This rearrangement joins TRBV6-5 to TRBJ2-1; D is ambiguous. Germline assignment: CDR1 MNHEY and CDR2 SVGAGI. The CDR3 runs to 14 residues. Trimming removed 0 bases from V and 1 base from J, with 4 bases in between. CDR3 nucleotides: TGTGCCAGCAGTTACTCGGCATCCTACAATGAGCAGTTCTTC. Translating it yields CASSYSASYNEQFF.

The rearrangement links TRBV2 to TRBJ2-7, with D perhaps given as TRBD1 or TRBD2 (5 bases each). The CDR3 spans 13 residues. V gave up 6 bases and J gave up 1 base, with 10 bases separating them. The germline CDR1 and CDR2 sequences are SNHLY and FYNNEI. CDR3 protein: CASSRDGSYEQYF. The CDR3 region has the DNA TGTGCCAGCAGCCGGGACGGGTCCTACGAGCAGTACTTC.

The J gene is TRBJ1-5, the V gene TRBV6-5; D uncertain. V was cut by 6 bases and J by 0 bases, with 9 bases left in between. The CDR3 has 14 residues. From germline, CDR1 is MNHEY and CDR2 SVGAGI. CDR3 residues: CASSPHGSNQPQHF. CDR3 nucleotides: TGTGCCAGCAGCCCACACGGTAGCAATCAGCCCCAGCATTTT.

The chain recombines TRBV7-2 with TRBJ2-7; D assignment may be TRBD1 or TRBD2 (6 bases each). This CDR3 is built from 14 residues. Trimming pared 6 bases from V and 2 bases from J, leaving 14 bases between. Looked up from germline, CDR1 is SGHTA and CDR2 is FQGNSA. Here the CDR3 DNA reads TGTGCCAGCAGGTTCCAAAGGGGGGCCTACGAGCAGTACTTC. Encoded protein: CASRFQRGAYEQYF.

The genes are TRBV7-9 and TRBJ2-3; TRBD1 agrees at 7 bases. CDR3 size: 17 residues. Germline assignment: CDR1 SEHNR and CDR2 FQNEAQ (reference sequence). V trimming: 5 bases; J trimming: 2 bases; junction bases outside the gene matches: 13. The CDR3 sequence is CASSDRNRGAYTDTQYF. CDR3 DNA sequence: TGTGCCAGCAGCGATCGTAACAGGGGCGCTTACACAGATACGCAGTATTTT.

This chain joins TRBV15 and TRBJ2-7; TRBD2 matches 8 bases. This CDR3 is 15 amino acids long. The V and J ends lost 9 bases and 3 bases, in that order; junction bases with no gene match: 13. Per germline, CDR1 LNHNV and CDR2 YYDKDF (reference sequence). The CDR3 region is CATKGGSGGVYEQYF. Written as DNA, the CDR3 is TGTGCCACAAAAGGTGGGAGCGGGGGCGTCTACGAGCAGTACTTC.

This chain connects TRBV6-1 to TRBJ2-7; the D call may be TRBD1 or TRBD2 (5 bases each). The CDR3 is 15 residues long. V lost 2 bases and J 5 bases, leaving 16 bases between the germline ends. Germline V gives CDR1 MNHNS, CDR2 SASEGT. Here the CDR3 DNA reads TGTGCCAGCAGTGAAAGTATGGGACGGAGAAACGAGCAGTACTTC. It yields the protein CASSESMGRRNEQYF.

The gene calls are TRBV6-4 and TRBJ2-3; the D is unclear. Germline V gives CDR1 MRHNA, CDR2 SNTAGT. V lost 3 bases and J lost 6, with 13 bases in between. The CDR3 length is 14 residues. Here the CDR3 reads CASSDRGISDTQYF. The CDR3 nucleotides are TGTGCCAGCAGTGATAGAGGAATTTCGGATACGCAGTATTTT.

The chain combines TRBV7-9 with TRBJ2-7; 9 nucleotides align to TRBD1. This CDR3 has 15 amino acids. V was pared by 5 bases and J by 4 bases, with 9 bases of the junction left unmatched. Germline CDR1 is SEHNR and CDR2 is FQNEAQ (reference sequence). Written as DNA, the CDR3 is TGTGCCAGCAGCCCAGGTGGGGACAGGGAATACGAGCAGTACTTC. It translates to CASSPGGDREYEQYF.

The gene calls are TRBV6-5 and TRBJ2-3, with D tentatively TRBD2 (7 bases). This CDR3 has 15 residues. Germline values: CDR1 MNHEY, CDR2 SVGAGI. V was trimmed by 0 bases and J by 5 bases, leaving 12 bases between them. The CDR3 DNA reads TGTGCCAGCAGTTACTCGGGGGGGGCGGTAGATACGCAGTATTTT. It is translated as CASSYSGGAVDTQYF.

CDR3 sequence (DNA): TGTGCCAGCAGTGACCCCTCCTGGGACTACGAGCAGTACTTC. Its translation: CASSDPSWDYEQYF. The rearrangement joins TRBV2 to TRBJ2-7, with D unclear. The CDR3 contains 14 residues. Germline V gene sequence: CDR1 SNHLY, CDR2 FYNNEI. V dropped 3 bases and J dropped 3 bases, with 12 bases sitting between them.

This rearrangement joins TRBV30 to TRBJ1-6, with 8 bases identical to TRBD1. CDR1 and CDR2 from the germline V gene are GTSNPN and SVGIG (reference sequence). The CDR3 runs 14 residues. V dropped 0 bases and J dropped 7; count of bases not matched to a gene: 2. The CDR3 DNA is TGTGCCTGGAGTGTCAACAGGGGGAATTCACCCCTCCACTTT. This gives the protein CAWSVNRGNSPLHF.

The rearrangement links TRBV7-9 to TRBJ2-7; D is ambiguous. The germline gives CDR1 SEHNR, CDR2 FQNEAQ (reference sequence). Trimming left V 2 bases short and J 0 bases short, with 5 bases between. The CDR3 runs 13 residues. In DNA, the CDR3 is TGTGCCAGCAGCTTATTCAGCTCCTACGAGCAGTACTTC. Its translation is CASSLFSSYEQYF.

The chain joins TRBV19 to TRBJ2-1; D is uncertain. The germline CDR1 and CDR2 sequences are LNHDA and SQIVND (reference sequence). With 3 bases removed from V and 10 bases from J, the gap between germline ends came to 13 bases. CDR3 length: 13 amino acids. CDR3 loop: CASSILARREQFF. The CDR3 region has the DNA TGTGCCAGTAGTATCCTTGCCAGACGCGAGCAGTTCTTC. Combining the CDR3 with reference TRBV19 and TRBJ2-1 gives the whole variable domain DGGITQSPKYLFRKEGQNVTLSCEQNLNHDAMYWYRQDPGQGLRLIYYSQIVNDFQKGDIAEGYSVSREKKESFPLTVTSAQKNPTAFYLCASSILARREQFFGPGTRLTVL.